These 27 T cell receptor beta chains were sequenced from one sample in a study of cytomegalovirus exposure and HLA in healthy donors (dated 2017 in TCRdb). The library was built by means of the immunoSEQ multiplex PCR assay. A mixture of 60 forward primers for TCR Vbeta segments and 13 reverse primers for TCR Jbeta segments was used in the multiplex PCR. TCRdb re-hosts the immuneACCESS table, in-frame sequences only. Its copies lack some clones; in the studies checked, an unresolved V gene accounts for under half of them, and the cause for the rest is not known. The sample table lists about 190,000 clones, 84% of them with a count of one. 2% to 3% of the sample lies in the top ten. Sequenced: PBMCs. The receptors here all came from a woman in her fifties or sixties in good health and CMV-seropositive.

The chain carries TRBV5-1 and TRBJ2-7; 7 bases are shared with TRBD1. Trimming cost V 4 bases and J 2 bases; bases outside gene matches: 9. Germline V lookup: CDR1 SGHRS, CDR2 YFSETQ. This CDR3 is built from 15 residues. CDR3 bases: TGCGCCAGCAGCCCCGGACAGGTCAAAACCTACGAGCAGTACTTC. This codes for CASSPGQVKTYEQYF.

This chain joins TRBV7-9 and TRBJ2-1; TRBD2 matches 9 bases. In germline, CDR1 is SEHNR, CDR2 FQNEAQ (reference sequence). CDR3 size: 16 residues. V lost 5 bases, J lost 2 bases, and 7 bases stayed unmatched. Here the CDR3 DNA reads TGTGCCAGCAGCCAAACTAGCGGGTTAACCTACAATGAGCAGTTCTTC. This encodes CASSQTSGLTYNEQFF.

The V call is TRBV11-1, the J call TRBJ2-2; D is perhaps TRBD1 (6 bases). Germline V gene data show CDR1 as SGHAT and CDR2 as FQDESV (reference sequence). The V and J ends lost 1 base and 4 bases respectively, with 10 bases between them. The CDR3 runs to 15 residues. The CDR3 nucleotides read TGTGCCAGCAGCTTAGGTCAGGGGATCACCGGGGAGCTGTTTTTT. Translating it yields CASSLGQGITGELFF.

This chain connects TRBV5-1 to TRBJ2-7, with TRBD1 matching over 8 bases. The germline CDR1 and CDR2 sequences are SGHRS and YFSETQ. The CDR3 runs 13 residues. With 4 bases clipped from V and 3 bases from J, the junction kept 3 bases outside the gene matches. CDR3 in amino acids: CASSVTGGYEQYF. The CDR3 bases are TGCGCCAGCAGCGTCACAGGGGGCTACGAGCAGTACTTC.

The V gene is TRBV19, the J gene TRBJ2-7, with 7 nucleotides matching TRBD1. The CDR3 sequence is 13 residues long. Germline CDR1 is LNHDA and CDR2 is SQIVND (reference sequence). V dropped 4 bases and J dropped 11; count of bases not matched to a gene: 11. The CDR3 DNA reads as TGTGCCAGTAGTACAGCCACAGGGGCGGATAAGTACTTC. Its protein product is CASSTATGADKYF.

The chain carries TRBV5-5 and TRBJ2-5; the match to TRBD2 covers 11 bases. V lost 4 bases and J lost 2; bases outside the gene matches: 7. Germline assignment: CDR1 SGHKS and CDR2 YYEKEE (reference sequence). This CDR3 is built from 16 residues. CDR3: CASSPSGGPPQETQYF. The CDR3, as DNA: TGTGCCAGCAGCCCTAGCGGGGGGCCCCCTCAAGAGACCCAGTACTTC.

The chain employs TRBV4-1 and TRBJ1-5; 7 nucleotides agree with TRBD1. V lost 1 base, J lost 6 bases, and 9 bases stayed unmatched. CDR1 and CDR2 from the germline V gene are MGHRA and YSYEKL. The length of the CDR3 is 16 residues. In DNA form, the CDR3 reads TGCGCCAGCAGCCAAGTAAAGGGGGCGCGGGGTCAGCCCCAGCATTTT. Amino acids: CASSQVKGARGQPQHF.

V usage is TRBV5-8 and J usage is TRBJ2-2; D uncertain. The V gene's germline CDR1 is SGHTS and CDR2 YDEGEE. The CDR3 sequence is 12 residues long. V dropped 4 bases and J dropped 8 bases, with 9 bases sitting between them. The CDR3 here is CASSVRPGELFF. The CDR3 nucleotides are TGTGCCAGCAGCGTGCGCCCAGGGGAGCTGTTTTTT.

This chain connects TRBV5-5 to TRBJ1-5; the D gene is possibly TRBD1 (6 bases). The V end lost 3 bases, the J end lost 4 bases, and 11 bases lay between the germline ends. The germline CDR1 and CDR2 sequences are SGHKS and YYEKEE (reference sequence). The CDR3 is 14 amino acids. DNA for the CDR3: TGTGCCAGCAGCTGGACAGCGTCAAATCAGCCCCAGCATTTT. This codes for CASSWTASNQPQHF.

The rearrangement joins TRBV15 to TRBJ1-1, with D tentatively TRBD1 (6 bases). The ends were cut back, 2 bases at V and 6 bases at J, with 13 bases in the middle. The CDR3 is 14 amino acids. The V gene's germline CDR1 is LNHNV and CDR2 YYDKDF (reference sequence). Written as DNA, the CDR3 is TGTGCCACCAGCAGAAAGAGGGGGTCCGCTGAAGCTTTCTTT. Translated, it gives CATSRKRGSAEAFF.

The chain uses TRBV4-1 and TRBJ1-3; D possibly corresponds to TRBD1 (5 bases). V lost 2 bases to trimming and J lost 3 bases, with 11 bases between them. This CDR3 is 15 amino acids long. The V gene's germline CDR1 is MGHRA and CDR2 YSYEKL. In nucleotides, the CDR3 is TGCGCCAGCAGCCAATTGACGGGACTTGGAAACACCATATATTTT. Its protein product is CASSQLTGLGNTIYF.

The chain recombines TRBV30 with TRBJ2-7; 8 bases fit TRBD1. CDR1 and CDR2 from the germline V gene are GTSNPN and SVGIG (reference sequence). The CDR3 extends over 16 amino acids. V lost 3 bases to trimming and J lost 3 bases; unmatched junction nucleotides: 13. As DNA, the CDR3 is TGTGCCTGGAGCACCAGGGGGCCTTCAGACCTCTACGAGCAGTACTTC. Protein: CAWSTRGPSDLYEQYF.

The rearrangement joins TRBV6-6 to TRBJ1-1; TRBD1 agrees at 7 bases. Germline CDR1 reads MNHNY; CDR2 reads SVGAGI (reference sequence). The CDR3 contains 14 residues. The V gene end was trimmed by 2 bases and the J gene end by 7 bases; junction bases not matched to a gene: 7. The CDR3 here is CASSYPAGQNEAFF. Here the CDR3 DNA reads TGTGCCAGCAGTTACCCCGCGGGACAGAATGAAGCTTTCTTT.

V usage is TRBV5-6 and J usage is TRBJ2-5; a possible D gene is TRBD2 (6 bases). The V gene's germline CDR1 is SGHDT and CDR2 YYEEEE. The CDR3 contains 14 residues. The V gene lost 2 bases and the J gene lost 3 bases, with 11 bases spanning the gap. The CDR3, as DNA: TGTGCCAGCAGCTTCGGGACTGACGAAGAGACCCAGTACTTC. Its translation is CASSFGTDEETQYF.

The chain employs TRBV7-8 and TRBJ2-3; tentative D call: TRBD2 (5 bases). In germline, CDR1 is SGHVS, CDR2 FQNEAQ. There are 11 residues in the CDR3. Trimming pared 6 bases from V and 7 bases from J, leaving 8 bases between. The CDR3 DNA sequence: TGTGCCAGCAGAACCGGGAATACGCAGTATTTT. Translated: CASRTGNTQYF.

The V gene is TRBV30, the J gene TRBJ1-5; possibly TRBD1 for D (6 bases). V gave up 3 bases and J gave up 7 bases, with 13 bases separating them. The CDR3 length is 13 residues. Germline values: CDR1 GTSNPN, CDR2 SVGIG (reference sequence). CDR3 amino acids: CAWSRQAGQPQHF. CDR3 bases: TGTGCCTGGAGCCGACAGGCCGGGCAGCCCCAGCATTTT.

This clone occurred a few times. This chain uses TRBV10-3 with TRBJ1-5; weak D call: TRBD1 (6 bases). There are 16 residues in the CDR3. Trimming pared 0 bases from V and 0 bases from J, leaving 9 bases between. In germline, CDR1 is ENHRY, CDR2 SYGVKD. CDR3 amino acids: CAISESRQDSNQPQHF. The DNA for the CDR3 is TGTGCCATCAGTGAGTCTCGACAGGATAGCAATCAGCCCCAGCATTTT.

CDR3 in DNA: TGTGCCAGCAGCTTTAGGACTAGCGGGGGGGTCTACAATGAGCAGTTCTTC. Amino acid sequence: CASSFRTSGGVYNEQFF. The chain links TRBV9 to TRBJ2-1; 15 bases align to TRBD2. The CDR3 runs to 17 residues. Germline V lookup: CDR1 SGDLS, CDR2 YYNGEE. V was pared by 4 bases and J by 3 bases, with 5 bases of the junction left unmatched.

The genes are TRBV4-2 and TRBJ1-6; 8 positions match TRBD1. CDR1 and CDR2 from the germline V gene are LGHNA and YNFKEQ. With V trimmed by 4 bases and J by 7 bases, 3 bases remained unmatched. The CDR3 has 14 residues. DNA for the CDR3: TGTGCCAGCAGCCGGACAGGGCAGAATTCACCCCTCCACTTT. Its protein is CASSRTGQNSPLHF.

The chain joins TRBV27 to TRBJ1-3; TRBD1 matches at 10 bases. The CDR3 has 14 amino acids. Unmatched junction bases numbered 7, after V lost 8 bases and J lost 6 bases. Germline V gene lookup returns CDR1 MNHEY and CDR2 SMNVEV (reference sequence). Here the CDR3 reads CASGTGQGENTIYF. The CDR3, as DNA: TGTGCCAGCGGGACCGGACAGGGGGAAAACACCATATATTTT.

The chain combines TRBV5-4 with TRBJ1-3; 11 bases align to TRBD1. Germline CDR1 reads SGHNT; CDR2 reads YYREEE (reference sequence). The CDR3 totals 13 residues. The V segment lost 4 bases and the J segment 15 bases; nucleotides outside the gene matches: 9. CDR3 DNA: TGTGCCAGCAGCCAAGGACAGGGGGCAGCCACATATTTT. This translates into CASSQGQGAATYF. Looking up the rest from reference TRBV5-4 and TRBJ1-3 gives the full variable domain: ETGVTQSPTHLIKTRGQQVTLRCSSQSGHNTVSWYQQALGQGPQFIFQYYREEENGRGNFPPRFSGLQFPNYSSELNVNALELDDSALYLCASSQGQGAATYFGEGSWLTVV.

The rearrangement joins TRBV10-1 to TRBJ1-5; 7 bases map to TRBD1. The CDR3 extends over 19 amino acids. V was pared by 0 bases and J by 0 bases, with 11 bases of the junction left unmatched. Germline CDR1 WNHNN, CDR2 SYGVQD (reference sequence). Here the CDR3 reads CASSESGGGGTYSNQPQHF. In DNA form, the CDR3 reads TGCGCCAGCAGTGAGTCTGGAGGGGGCGGAACTTATAGCAATCAGCCCCAGCATTTT.

The chain links TRBV7-9 to TRBJ1-2; D might be TRBD1 (5 bases). The ends were cut back, 4 bases at V and 7 bases at J, with 16 bases in the middle. The CDR3 covers 14 residues. Germline V gene data show CDR1 as SEHNR and CDR2 as FQNEAQ (reference sequence). The CDR3 here is CASSSAGPEAGYTF. CDR3 in DNA: TGTGCCAGCAGCTCTGCGGGGCCAGAGGCTGGCTACACCTTC.

The chain recombines TRBV29-1 with TRBJ2-5, with a tentative D call TRBD2 (7 bases). Germline assignment: CDR1 SQVTM and CDR2 ANQGSEA. V lost 7 bases to trimming and J lost 4 bases, with 22 bases between them. CDR3 length: 15 residues. The CDR3 sequence is CSATPGRGAAETQYF. DNA for the CDR3: TGCAGCGCGACGCCGGGACGGGGGGCCGCAGAGACCCAGTACTTC.

The V and J genes are TRBV11-2 and TRBJ2-7; 7 positions agree with TRBD2. Unmatched junction bases numbered 14, after V lost 5 bases and J lost 4 bases. The CDR3 totals 16 residues. The germline V gene encodes CDR1 SGHAT and CDR2 FQNNGV. CDR3 amino acids: CASSLALGEGTYEQYF. For the CDR3, the DNA is TGTGCCAGCAGCCTAGCCCTCGGGGAGGGCACGTACGAGCAGTACTTC.

The chain is built from TRBV5-6 and TRBJ2-3; D is ambiguous. Trimming pared 0 bases from V and 4 bases from J, leaving 15 bases between. The CDR3 spans 16 residues. Germline V lookup: CDR1 SGHDT, CDR2 YYEEEE. CDR3: CASSLAILSLSDTQYF. In nucleotides, the CDR3 is TGTGCCAGCAGCTTGGCGATACTCTCCCTCTCAGATACGCAGTATTTT.

J is TRBJ2-7 and V is TRBV7-9; possibly TRBD1 for D (6 bases). Germline values: CDR1 SEHNR, CDR2 FQNEAQ (reference sequence). The CDR3 is 15 residues long. Trimming removed 5 bases at V and 2 bases at J, with 16 bases between. CDR3 sequence: CASSPRRDMPYEQYF. The CDR3, as DNA: TGTGCCAGCAGCCCACGCCGGGACATGCCCTACGAGCAGTACTTC.